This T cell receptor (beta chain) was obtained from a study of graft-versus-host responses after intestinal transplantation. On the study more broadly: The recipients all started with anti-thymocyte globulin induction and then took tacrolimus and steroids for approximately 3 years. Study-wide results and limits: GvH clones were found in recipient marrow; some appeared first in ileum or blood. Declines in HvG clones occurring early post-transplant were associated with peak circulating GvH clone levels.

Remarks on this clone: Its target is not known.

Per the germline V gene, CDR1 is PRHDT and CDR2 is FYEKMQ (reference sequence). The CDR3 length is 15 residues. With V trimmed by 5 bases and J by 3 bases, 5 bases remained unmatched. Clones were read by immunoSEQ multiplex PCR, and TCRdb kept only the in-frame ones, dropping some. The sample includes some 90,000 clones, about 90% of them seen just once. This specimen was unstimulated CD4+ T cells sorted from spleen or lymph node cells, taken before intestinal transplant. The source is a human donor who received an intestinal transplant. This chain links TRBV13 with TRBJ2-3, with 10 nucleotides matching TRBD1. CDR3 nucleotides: TGTGCCAGCAGCGCCCGGGACAGGGGAACAGATACGCAGTATTTT. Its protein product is CASSARDRGTDTQYF.